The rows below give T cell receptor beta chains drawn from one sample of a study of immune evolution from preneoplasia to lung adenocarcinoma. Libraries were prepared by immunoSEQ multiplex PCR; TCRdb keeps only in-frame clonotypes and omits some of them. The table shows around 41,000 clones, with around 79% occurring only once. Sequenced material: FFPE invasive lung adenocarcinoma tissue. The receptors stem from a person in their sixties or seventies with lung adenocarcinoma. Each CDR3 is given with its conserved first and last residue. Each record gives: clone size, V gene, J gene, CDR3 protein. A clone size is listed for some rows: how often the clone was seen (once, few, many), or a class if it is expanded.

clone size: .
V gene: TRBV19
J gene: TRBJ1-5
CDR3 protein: CASSIGRGSGNQPQHF

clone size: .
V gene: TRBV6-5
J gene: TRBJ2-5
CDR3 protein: CASSYLRGMETQYF

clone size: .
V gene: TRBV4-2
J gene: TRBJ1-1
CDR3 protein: CASSQAGLVIEAFF

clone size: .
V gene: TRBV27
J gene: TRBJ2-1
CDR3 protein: CASSIRTGVANEQFF

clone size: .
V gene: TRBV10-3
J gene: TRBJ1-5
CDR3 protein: CAISEYRVSNQPQHF

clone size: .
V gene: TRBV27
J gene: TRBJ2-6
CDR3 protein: CASRAGEFSGANVLTF

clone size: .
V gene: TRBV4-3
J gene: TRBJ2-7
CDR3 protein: CASSQDGQVNYEQYF

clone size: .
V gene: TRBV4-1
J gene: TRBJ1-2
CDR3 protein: CASSQATVGPGYGYTF

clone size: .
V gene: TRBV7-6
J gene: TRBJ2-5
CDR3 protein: CASNRGTNEIETQYF

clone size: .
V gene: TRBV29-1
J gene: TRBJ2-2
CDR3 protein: CSVGQLNTGELFF

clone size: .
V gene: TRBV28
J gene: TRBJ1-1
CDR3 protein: CASSLRSTQTGARTEAFF

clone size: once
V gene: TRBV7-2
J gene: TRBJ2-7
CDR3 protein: CASTSWRGAYEQYF

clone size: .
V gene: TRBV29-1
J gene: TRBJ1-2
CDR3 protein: CSVEVAPFNYGYTF

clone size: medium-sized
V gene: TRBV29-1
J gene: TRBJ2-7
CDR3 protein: CSVATMGTSGSSEQYF

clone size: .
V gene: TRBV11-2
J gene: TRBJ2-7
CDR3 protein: CASSTRPPGSGSHEQYF

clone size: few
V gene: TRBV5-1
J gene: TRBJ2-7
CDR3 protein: CASSLLQGAYEQYF

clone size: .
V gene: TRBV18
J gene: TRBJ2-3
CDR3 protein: CASSPSLLTSARADTQYF

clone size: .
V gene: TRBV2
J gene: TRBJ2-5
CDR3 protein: CASNYVEQETQYF

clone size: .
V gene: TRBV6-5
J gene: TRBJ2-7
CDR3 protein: CASRRRTSARGEQYF

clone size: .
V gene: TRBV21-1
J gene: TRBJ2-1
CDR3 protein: CASSISGRANEQFF

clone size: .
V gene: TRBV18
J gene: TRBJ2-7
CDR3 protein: CASSSRQGPYEQYF

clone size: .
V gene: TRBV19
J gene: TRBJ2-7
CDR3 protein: CASNLGQGSYEQYF

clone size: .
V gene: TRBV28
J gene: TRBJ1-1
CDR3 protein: CASSLDMNTEAFF

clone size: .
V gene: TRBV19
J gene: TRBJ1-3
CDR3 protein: CASSIAGTGNTIYF

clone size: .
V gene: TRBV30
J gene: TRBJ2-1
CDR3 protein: CAWSVDSGGYNEQFF

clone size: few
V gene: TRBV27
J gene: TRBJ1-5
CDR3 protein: CASDRVYSNQPQHF

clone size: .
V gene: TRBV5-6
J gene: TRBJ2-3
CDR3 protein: CASSPPGDGTDTQYF

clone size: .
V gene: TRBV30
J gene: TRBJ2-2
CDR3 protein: CAWSRTGLTGRGELFF

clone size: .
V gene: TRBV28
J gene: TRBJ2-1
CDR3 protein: CASSFTGSSYNEQFF